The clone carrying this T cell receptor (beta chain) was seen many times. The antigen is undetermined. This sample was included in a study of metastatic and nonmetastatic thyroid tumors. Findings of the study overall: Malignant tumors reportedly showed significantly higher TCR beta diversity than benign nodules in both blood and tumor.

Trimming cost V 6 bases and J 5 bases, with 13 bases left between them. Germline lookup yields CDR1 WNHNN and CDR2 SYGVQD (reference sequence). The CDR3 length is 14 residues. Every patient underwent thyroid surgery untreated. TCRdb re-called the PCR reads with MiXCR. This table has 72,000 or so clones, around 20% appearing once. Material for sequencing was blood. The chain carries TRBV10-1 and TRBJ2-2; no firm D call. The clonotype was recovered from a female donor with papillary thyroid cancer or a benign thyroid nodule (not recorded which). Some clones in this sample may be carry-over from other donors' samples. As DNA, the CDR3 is TGCGCCAGCAGCCGGACCGAAGGGACCGGGGAGCTGTTTTTT. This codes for CASSRTEGTGELFF.